These 7 T cell receptor beta chains originate from one sample sequenced in a study of cytomegalovirus exposure and HLA in healthy donors. 60 Vbeta and 13 Jbeta primers were used in PCR. This table comes from immunoSEQ multiplex PCR, and its TCRdb copy is limited to in-frame clones, with some not included. The repertoire includes about 150,000 clones, around 80% of them detected once, and around 3% sits in the top ten. Specimen: PBMCs. The source is a woman in her forties or fifties in good health and CMV-seropositive.

The chain employs TRBV30 and TRBJ1-1; 8 positions match TRBD1. The CDR3 runs 14 residues. Trimming removed 3 bases from V and 2 bases from J; junction bases left unmatched: 5. The germline CDR1 and CDR2 sequences are GTSNPN and SVGIG (reference sequence). The DNA for the CDR3 is TGTGCCTGGAGCAGGACAGGGACAAACACTGAAGCTTTCTTT. It translates to CAWSRTGTNTEAFF.

This chain's CDR3 is CASSLMFTGTGAYGYTF. CDR3 DNA sequence: TGTGCCAGCAGTCTAATGTTTACCGGGACAGGGGCCTATGGCTACACCTTC. The chain links TRBV28 to TRBJ1-2; 10 bases fit TRBD1. J was trimmed by 4 bases and V by 5 bases; bases with no gene match: 13. The CDR3 extends over 17 amino acids. From germline, CDR1 is MDHEN and CDR2 SYDVKM.

This clone turned up a few times. The J gene is TRBJ2-3, the V gene TRBV29-1, with D uncertain. From germline, CDR1 is SQVTM and CDR2 ANQGSEA. The CDR3 extends over 13 amino acids. Deletions cut 2 bases from V and 3 bases from J, with 9 bases between. For the CDR3, the DNA is TGCAGCGTTGAAACTGGTTCGACAGATACGCAGTATTTT. Translation: CSVETGSTDTQYF.

The V call is TRBV28, the J call TRBJ2-2, with D possibly matching TRBD2 (5 bases). The CDR3 runs 14 residues. Germline V gene lookup returns CDR1 MDHEN and CDR2 SYDVKM. Trimming left V 7 bases short and J 2 bases short, with 11 bases between. The CDR3 loop reads CASKPGFNTGELFF. CDR3 DNA: TGTGCCAGCAAACCGGGGTTTAACACCGGGGAGCTGTTTTTT. Supplemented by reference TRBV28 and TRBJ2-2, the full variable domain reads DVKVTQSSRYLVKRTGEKVFLECVQDMDHENMFWYRQDPGLGLRLIYFSYDVKMKEKGDIPEGYSVSREKKERFSLILESASTNQTSMYLCASKPGFNTGELFFGEGSRLTVL.

CDR3 sequence: CASSLAAGGANGGQPQHF. The CDR3 coding sequence is TGTGCCAGCAGCTTAGCTGCGGGGGGCGCAAATGGGGGTCAGCCCCAGCATTTT. The V and J genes are TRBV7-9 and TRBJ1-5, with a weak D call TRBD1 (6 bases). Germline loops: CDR1 SEHNR, CDR2 FQNEAQ (reference sequence). Trimming took 0 bases from V and 6 from J, leaving 21 bases between them. The CDR3 loop spans 18 amino acids.

This clone came up a few times. The V call is TRBV6-5, the J call TRBJ2-6; D is unresolved. Trimming stripped 2 bases from V and 2 bases from J, with 7 bases between. The CDR3 runs to 15 residues. Germline V gene lookup returns CDR1 MNHEY and CDR2 SVGAGI. The CDR3 protein is CASSYNRAGANVLTF. The CDR3, as DNA: TGTGCCAGCAGTTACAACAGAGCTGGGGCCAACGTCCTGACTTTC.

The V call is TRBV6-5, the J call TRBJ1-2, with D possibly being TRBD1 (5 bases). CDR1 is MNHEY, CDR2 SVGAGI, per germline. The CDR3 loop spans 15 amino acids. V lost 0 bases and J lost 5, with 13 bases in between. CDR3: CASSYSRPREYGYTF. The CDR3 DNA reads TGTGCCAGCAGTTACTCGAGACCCAGGGAATATGGCTACACCTTC.